This is a list of T cell receptor beta chains from one sample in a study of HIV-infected patients and healthy controls. TCRdb processed the 5' RACE reads anew with MiXCR; each CDR3 protein has one entry. This table holds more than 15,000 distinct CDR3 sequences, 8.5% found once. The source material was blood, sampled during antiretroviral therapy. These receptors came from an adult with HIV infection. Each CDR3 is given with its conserved first and last residue. A D gene is named only where the DNA matches it firmly. Only part of the rows carry a size: once, few, many, or a class if the clone is expanded.

v_gene	d_gene	abundance	j_gene	CDR3nt	CDR3aa
TRBV5-6	-	-	TRBJ1-6	TGTGCCAGCAGCGAAGGGGTGCCACCCCTCCACTTT	CASSEGVPPLHF
TRBV20-1	-	few	TRBJ2-7	TGCAGTGCTCCAAACCCAGTAGGACGGTACGAGCAGTACTTC	CSAPNPVGRYEQYF
TRBV27	TRBD2	-	TRBJ2-7	TGTGCCAGCAGTTTACTAGCGGGAGCGCCGGACGAGCAGTACTTC	CASSLLAGAPDEQYF
TRBV20-1	-	many	TRBJ2-7	TGCAGTGCTAGTCAAACAGCCTACGAGCAGTACTTC	CSASQTAYEQYF
TRBV3-1	-	many	TRBJ1-5	TGTGCCAGCAGCCAAGACAGCCCTTATAGCAATCAGCCCCAGCATTTT	CASSQDSPYSNQPQHF
TRBV4-1	-	many	TRBJ2-5	TGCGCCAGCAGCCAACAAGACAGGCACCAAGAGACCCAGTACTTC	CASSQQDRHQETQYF
TRBV5-1	-	many	TRBJ1-1	TGCGCCAGCAGCTTGGGAGGCCGGAACACTGAAGCTTTCTTT	CASSLGGRNTEAFF
TRBV7-6	TRBD1	many	TRBJ1-1	TGTGCCAGCAGCCCCCCGGGACAGGGGATTGAAGCTTTCTTT	CASSPPGQGIEAFF
TRBV5-1	TRBD1	many	TRBJ1-2	TGCGCCAGCAGCTTAACAGGGGATCGGGGCTACACCTTC	CASSLTGDRGYTF
TRBV5-4	TRBD1	many	TRBJ1-6	TGTGCCAGCAGCTGGGGGAGGACAGGGAGCTCCTATAATTCACCCCTCCACTTT	CASSWGRTGSSYNSPLHF
TRBV6-5	-	many	TRBJ1-4	TGTGCCAGCACTACAGGGTGGTACTCAACTGAAAAACTGTTTTTT	CASTTGWYSTEKLFF
TRBV4-1	TRBD2	-	TRBJ2-1	TGCGCCAGCAGCCAAGATAGGGCTAGCGGGGGGGCCGGGCAGTTCTTC	CASSQDRASGGAGQFF
TRBV15	-	many	TRBJ1-5	TGTGCCACCAGCAGAGATTACGGGGATAATAGCAATCAGCCCCAGCATTTT	CATSRDYGDNSNQPQHF
TRBV6-5	TRBD2	many	TRBJ2-7	TGTGCCAGCAGTATTAGCGGGAGCTCCTACGAGCAGTACTTC	CASSISGSSYEQYF
TRBV19	-	many	TRBJ2-1	TGTGCCAGTAGTTCTTTTTACGGTGAGCAGTTCTTC	CASSSFYGEQFF
TRBV30	-	few	TRBJ2-7	TGTGCCTGGAGTGTACTACGAGACTACGAGCAGTACTTC	CAWSVLRDYEQYF
TRBV20-1	TRBD1	-	TRBJ2-1	TGCAGTTGGACAGGGGAGAGTGGTGAGCAGTTCTTC	CSWTGESGEQFF
TRBV5-1	-	-	TRBJ2-1	TGCGCCAGCAGAGTGCCTTATTGGTTTATGCAGGATGAGCAGTTCTTC	CASRVPYWFMQDEQFF
TRBV4-1	TRBD2	many	TRBJ2-1	TGCGCCAGCAGCCAAGGCGGGAGGGCACGCAATGAGCAGTTCTTC	CASSQGGRARNEQFF
TRBV28	TRBD2	many	TRBJ2-5	TGTGCCAGCAGTAGGACTAGCGGGAGACTCGAGACCCAGTACTTC	CASSRTSGRLETQYF
TRBV6-1	-	many	TRBJ2-3	TGTGCCAGCACGTCGAACAGTTGGGGACCAGATACGCAGTATTTT	CASTSNSWGPDTQYF
TRBV11-2	-	-	TRBJ2-3	TGTGCCAGCAGCTTAGAGAGAACAGGCAAAGATACGCAGTATTTT	CASSLERTGKDTQYF
TRBV3-1	-	-	TRBJ2-3	TGTGCCAGCAGCCAAGTACTCGGTCCAGATACGCAGTATTTT	CASSQVLGPDTQYF
TRBV2	TRBD1	-	TRBJ2-5	TGTGCCAGCAGTCGCGGAATTCACAGGGGCCGGGTCCAAGAGACCCAGTACTTC	CASSRGIHRGRVQETQYF
TRBV12-3/TRBV12-4	-	many	TRBJ2-1	TGTGCCAGCAGTTTCTCGATAGCTTTCTATGAGCAGTTCTTC	CASSFSIAFYEQFF
TRBV7-9	-	few	TRBJ2-7	TGTGCCAGCAGCTTCGGGACCCCCGGATCGGAGCAGTACTTC	CASSFGTPGSEQYF
TRBV9	-	many	TRBJ1-1	TGTGCCAGCAGCTCCGTGTCGGCCGGAAACACTGAAGCTTTCTTT	CASSSVSAGNTEAFF
TRBV5-1	TRBD1	few	TRBJ1-1	TGCGCCAGCGGCACAGGGGGGAGGATGAACACTGAAGCTTTCTTT	CASGTGGRMNTEAFF
TRBV15	-	-	TRBJ1-1	TGTGCCACCAGCAGGGGACTTAACACTGAAGCTTTCTTT	CATSRGLNTEAFF
TRBV7-9	-	many	TRBJ1-2	TGTGCCAGCAGCTTAGCGGACAGTCCTAACTATGGCTACACCTTC	CASSLADSPNYGYTF
TRBV27	TRBD2	many	TRBJ2-2	TGTGCCAGCAGTTTATCTAGCGGGCTTAACACCGGGGAGCTGTTTTTT	CASSLSSGLNTGELFF
TRBV30	TRBD2	many	TRBJ2-1	TGTGCCTGGACTGGATGGGCTAGCGGTAAGCAGTTCTTC	CAWTGWASGKQFF
TRBV7-3	TRBD2	many	TRBJ2-3	TGTGCCAGCAGCTCTTCGACTAGCGGGACGCAGTATTTT	CASSSSTSGTQYF
TRBV5-4	-	few	TRBJ2-5	TGTGCCAGCAGCTTATGGGACTTCCGAGAGACCCAGTACTTC	CASSLWDFRETQYF
TRBV2	-	many	TRBJ2-1	TGTGCCAGCAGTGAGGTGGCCTACAATGAGCAGTTCTTC	CASSEVAYNEQFF
TRBV10-3	-	medium-sized	TRBJ1-1	TGTGCCATCAGTGAGTCTGAGGCGAGAGGTGACACTGAAGCTTTCTTT	CAISESEARGDTEAFF
TRBV3-1	-	many	TRBJ1-1	TGTGCCAGCAGCCGTAGAACACAGGGGAACACTGAAGCTTTCTTT	CASSRRTQGNTEAFF
TRBV10-3	TRBD2	-	TRBJ2-3	TGTGCCGCCGGGGGGATGGGGACAGATACGCAGTATTTT	CAAGGMGTDTQYF
TRBV6-1	TRBD1	many	TRBJ1-4	TGTGCCAGCAGTGAAAAGGTCGCGAGACAGGGGGACGATGAAAAACTGTTTTTT	CASSEKVARQGDDEKLFF
TRBV7-2	-	many	TRBJ2-5	TGTGCCAGCAGCTTAGCCGGGGGCCGGGAGACCCAGTACTTC	CASSLAGGRETQYF
TRBV30	TRBD1	many	TRBJ1-1	TGTGCCTGGAGTGTGACAGGGTACACTGAAGCTTTCTTT	CAWSVTGYTEAFF
TRBV28	-	-	TRBJ2-1	TGTGCCAGCAGTACCCCTGGAGGGGGTAGACTGTTTGAGCAGTTCTTC	CASSTPGGGRLFEQFF